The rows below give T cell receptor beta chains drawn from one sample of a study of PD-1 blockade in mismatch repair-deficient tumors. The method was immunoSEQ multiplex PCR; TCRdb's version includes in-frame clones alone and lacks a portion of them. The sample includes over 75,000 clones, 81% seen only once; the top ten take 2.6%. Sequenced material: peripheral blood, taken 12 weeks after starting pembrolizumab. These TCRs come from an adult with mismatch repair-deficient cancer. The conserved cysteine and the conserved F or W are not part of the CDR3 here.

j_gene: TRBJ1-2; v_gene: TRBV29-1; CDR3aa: SVPRGPGSDGYT
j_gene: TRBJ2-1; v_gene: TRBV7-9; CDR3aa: ASSYGAGGPKDEQF
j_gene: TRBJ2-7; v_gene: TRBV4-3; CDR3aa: ASSQGVAAPYEQY
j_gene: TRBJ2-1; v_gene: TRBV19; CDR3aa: ASSIGLAGGNEQF
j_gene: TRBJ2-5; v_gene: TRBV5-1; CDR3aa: ASSLQVAQETQY
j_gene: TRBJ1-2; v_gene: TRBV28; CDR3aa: ASSLMAAKRSGYT
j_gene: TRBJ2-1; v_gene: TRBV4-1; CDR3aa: ASRDRGTFYNEQF
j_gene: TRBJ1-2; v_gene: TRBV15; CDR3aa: ATSRGGTGYGYT
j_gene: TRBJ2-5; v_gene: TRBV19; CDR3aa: ASSIDSGQETQY
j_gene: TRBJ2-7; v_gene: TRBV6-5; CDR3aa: ASSQIFYEQY
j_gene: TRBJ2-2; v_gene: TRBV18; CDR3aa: ASSVASNTGELF
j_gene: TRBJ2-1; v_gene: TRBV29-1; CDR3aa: SAKGQISYNEQF
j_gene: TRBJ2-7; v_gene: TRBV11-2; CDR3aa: ASSLDPFSYEQY
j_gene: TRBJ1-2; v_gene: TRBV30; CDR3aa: AWNPGVQGGYT
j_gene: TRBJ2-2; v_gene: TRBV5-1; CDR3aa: ASSLDLRGGGELF
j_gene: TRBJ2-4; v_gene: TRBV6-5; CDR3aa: ASKGPIQY